This section outlines one T cell receptor beta chain sequence together with its context. This record comes from a study of blood T cell repertoires in COVID-19. Original data processing: Counts of nucleated cells, estimated from reference gene primer amplification, were obtained. Libraries were prepared by immunoSEQ multiplex PCR; TCRdb keeps only in-frame clonotypes and omits some of them. V and J calls and clone size are given by that table; D and trimming were obtained from the DNA. Seen here are roughly 200,000 clones, roughly 81% observed once, and the top ten hold 8% to 13%. V lost 3 bases, J lost 4 bases, and 8 bases stayed unmatched. This CDR3 region has 16 residues. The germline gives CDR1 SGHNT, CDR2 YYREEE (reference sequence).

Sequenced input: peripheral blood. This chain connects TRBV5-4 to TRBJ2-1; 9 nucleotides agree with TRBD2. The TCR comes from a woman between 35 and 50 years old with COVID-19, enrolled during active disease. The CDR3 DNA reads TGTGCCAGCAGCTCCTATAGCGGGAGTCAATACAATGAGCAGTTCTTC. It specifies CASSSYSGSQYNEQFF.